This T cell receptor beta chain was captured by sequencing in a study of early T cells in non-severe SARS-CoV-2 infection. About the research overall: It was bulk RNA from unsorted whole blood that was sequenced, and the chains were unpaired. Overall study findings and caveats: Anti-spike CD8 specificities were favored by VDJdb matching, whose results missed private and CD4 specificities.

This clonotype was observed a handful of times. Its antigen is still unknown. MiXCR was run by TCRdb on the 5' RACE reads, yielding one entry per CDR3 protein. The sample shows tens of thousands of distinct CDR3 sequences, over 9.5% of them seen only once. This TCR was sampled from an adult who was a healthcare worker with PCR-confirmed SARS-CoV-2 infection or an uninfected control (not recorded which). Sequences were derived from whole blood, sampled at baseline.

The CDR3 loop reads CASSFNRAQETQYF. In DNA form, the CDR3 reads TGTGCCAGCAGTTTTAACAGGGCCCAAGAGACCCAGTACTTC. The rearrangement joins TRBV7-6 to TRBJ2-5; possible D gene TRBD1, 6 bases. Trimming shortened V by 6 bases and J by 1 base, and 12 bases separated the two germline ends. CDR1 and CDR2 from the germline V gene are SGHVS and FNYEAQ. This CDR3 region has 14 residues. Supplemented by reference TRBV7-6 and TRBJ2-5, the full variable domain reads GAGVSQSPRYKVTKRGQDVALRCDPISGHVSLYWYRQALGQGPEFLTYFNYEAQQDKSGLPNDRFSAERPEGSISTLTIQRTEQRDSAMYRCASSFNRAQETQYFGPGTRLLVL.